The 16 T cell receptor beta chains given below trace back to one sample, sequenced in a study of T cell repertoires in cytomegalovirus infection. Each CDR3 protein gets one entry after TCRdb re-called the reads with MiXCR. The sample contains fewer than 350,000 distinct CDR3 sequences, roughly 17% of which appear only once. Sequenced: PBMCs. The receptors derive from a human donor in good health (CMV status not recorded). Some clones in this sample may be carry-over from other donors' samples.

In this sample, this clonotype turned up many times. J is TRBJ1-3 and V is TRBV5-1, with 8 bases aligning to TRBD1. CDR1 is SGHRS, CDR2 YFSETQ, per germline. The CDR3 length is 17 residues. The J segment lost 0 bases and the V segment lost 1 base, leaving 6 bases of the junction unmatched. The CDR3 sequence is CASSLRGQAYSGNTIYF. DNA of the CDR3: TGCGCCAGCAGCTTGCGGGGACAGGCCTACTCTGGAAACACCATATATTTT.

This clonotype was seen ten or more times. The V and J genes are TRBV7-8 and TRBJ2-7; 12 bases agree with TRBD1. J gave up 6 bases and V 1 base, and 7 bases lay outside the gene matches. This CDR3 region has 16 residues. Germline assignment: CDR1 SGHVS and CDR2 FQNEAQ. Here the CDR3 DNA reads TGTGCCAGCAGCTTAGTTGCCGGGACAGGGGGCGCCGAGCAGTACTTC. This sequence encodes CASSLVAGTGGAEQYF.

The rearrangement joins TRBV19 to TRBJ1-1; tentative D call: TRBD1 (6 bases). The CDR3 length is 15 residues. Germline V gene data show CDR1 as LNHDA and CDR2 as SQIVND (reference sequence). The germline V and J ends were trimmed by 4 bases and 0 bases, with 12 bases remaining between them. The CDR3 protein is CASSTLTGLNTEAFF. CDR3 nucleotide sequence: TGTGCCAGTAGTACGCTGACAGGCTTGAACACTGAAGCTTTCTTT.

This rearrangement joins TRBV28 to TRBJ2-1; possibly TRBD2 for D (5 bases). Germline-derived CDR1 and CDR2 are MDHEN and SYDVKM. The CDR3 runs to 15 residues. Between the trimmed V and J ends, which lost 6 bases and 7 bases, there was a span of 19 bases. As DNA, the CDR3 is TGTGCCAGCAGCCCCCGAATAGGAGGTATGAATGAGCAGTTCTTC. Amino acids: CASSPRIGGMNEQFF.

This clonotype showed up many times. This chain connects TRBV7-9 to TRBJ1-6; D possibly corresponds to TRBD1 (6 bases). The CDR3 length is 14 residues. The germline gives CDR1 SEHNR, CDR2 FQNEAQ (reference sequence). The V end lost 5 bases, the J end lost 12 bases, and 17 bases lay between the germline ends. The CDR3 sequence: CASSETRGAEPLHF. DNA for the CDR3: TGTGCCAGCAGCGAAACCAGGGGCGCGGAACCCCTCCACTTT.

This clonotype was counted a few times. This chain joins TRBV6-5 and TRBJ2-6, with 8 bases fitting TRBD1. Germline V gene data show CDR1 as MNHEY and CDR2 as SVGAGI. This CDR3 has 18 residues. The V gene end was trimmed by 6 bases and the J gene end by 0 bases; junction bases not matched to a gene: 10. The CDR3 loop is CASSRQGITLSGANVLTF. For the CDR3, the DNA is TGTGCCAGCAGCCGACAGGGGATCACCCTCTCTGGGGCCAACGTCCTGACTTTC.

This rearrangement joins TRBV4-3 to TRBJ2-3, with 8 bases aligning to TRBD2. Germline CDR1 LGHNA, CDR2 YSLEER. The CDR3 totals 16 residues. V gave up 2 bases and J gave up 1 base; unmatched junction bases: 5. The chain's CDR3 is CASSQRRGGGTDTQYF. DNA for the CDR3: TGCGCCAGCAGCCAACGTCGGGGGGGGGGCACAGATACGCAGTATTTT.

Ten or more counts support this clonotype. The rearrangement links TRBV7-2 to TRBJ1-5; D is unresolved. Germline CDR1 and CDR2: SGHTA and FQGNSA. V lost 4 bases, J lost 6 bases, and 10 bases lay in between. CDR3 length: 13 amino acids. CDR3 coding DNA: TGTGCCAGCAGCTCTCAGTGGGGTCAGCCCCAGCATTTT. This translates into CASSSQWGQPQHF.

Ten or more counts support this clonotype. CDR3 loop: CASSLFLRQGLLDGYTF. The CDR3 DNA reads as TGTGCCAGCAGCCTCTTTCTTAGACAGGGGTTATTGGATGGCTACACCTTC. The chain uses TRBV7-2 and TRBJ1-2, with 8 bases lining up with TRBD1. V dropped 5 bases and J dropped 6; count of bases not matched to a gene: 17. The CDR3 has 17 amino acids. Germline values: CDR1 SGHTA, CDR2 FQGNSA. The variable domain in full, with the rest retrieved from reference TRBV7-2 and TRBJ1-2, is GAGVSQSPSNKVTEKGKDVELRCDPISGHTALYWYRQSLGQGLEFLIYFQGNSAPDKSGLPSDRFSAERTGGSVSTLTIQRTQQEDSAVYLCASSLFLRQGLLDGYTFGSGTRLTVV.

This clonotype was seen at least ten times. The chain uses TRBV7-9 and TRBJ1-1; 7 nucleotides agree with TRBD1. CDR1 SEHNR and CDR2 FQNEAQ come from the germline V gene (reference sequence). The CDR3 extends over 15 amino acids. J was trimmed by 6 bases and V by 4 bases; bases with no gene match: 11. The CDR3 loop is CASSSNQGGFAEAFF. The CDR3 nucleotides read TGTGCCAGCAGCTCAAATCAGGGGGGATTCGCTGAAGCTTTCTTT.

This clonotype has a count of ten or more. The rearrangement links TRBV4-2 to TRBJ2-1; 12 bases map to TRBD2. V gave up 1 base and J gave up 8 bases; unmatched junction bases: 9. The CDR3 runs 17 residues. Germline V gene lookup returns CDR1 LGHNA and CDR2 YNFKEQ. DNA for the CDR3: TGTGCCAGCAGCCAAGGGCCGACTAGCGGGGGAATACATGAGCAGTTCTTC. Its translation: CASSQGPTSGGIHEQFF.

V is TRBV20-1 and J is TRBJ2-3, with no clear D. Germline CDR1 DFQATT, CDR2 SNEGSKA (reference sequence). CDR3 length: 14 amino acids. CDR3: CSAPRDAITDTQYF. The CDR3, as DNA: TGCAGCGCCCCCCGCGACGCCATAACAGATACGCAGTATTTT.

This clonotype was observed many times. The chain couples TRBV7-2 to TRBJ2-6, with a possible D match to TRBD1 (5 bases). The CDR3 consists of 17 residues. Germline V gene data show CDR1 as SGHTA and CDR2 as FQGNSA. The germline V and J ends were trimmed by 5 bases and 1 base, with 15 bases remaining between them. The CDR3 region has the DNA TGTGCCAGCAGCCAGTCAACCCCAGGGTCTGGGGCCAACGTCCTGACTTTC. Translating gives CASSQSTPGSGANVLTF.

In this sample, this clonotype turned up many times. The chain joins TRBV6-2 or TRBV6-3 to TRBJ2-2; 9 nucleotides align to TRBD1. CDR3 size: 17 residues. The J segment lost 1 base and the V segment lost 5 bases, leaving 8 bases of the junction unmatched. Germline V CDR1 and CDR2: MNHEY, SVGEGT. The CDR3 DNA reads as TGTGCCAGCAGTGACGGACAGGGGCACAGGAACACCGGGGAGCTGTTTTTT. Amino acids: CASSDGQGHRNTGELFF.

This clonotype showed up just a few times. V is TRBV5-1 and J is TRBJ1-2, with 7 bases lining up with TRBD1. This CDR3 contains 14 residues. CDR1 is SGHRS and CDR2 is YFSETQ in the germline V gene. J lost 7 bases, V lost 0 bases, and 6 bases had no gene match. This chain's CDR3 is CASSLEGQRFGYTF. The DNA for the CDR3 is TGCGCCAGCAGCTTGGAGGGACAGCGTTTTGGCTACACCTTC.

The table lists this clonotype with many counts. The V and J genes are TRBV20-1 and TRBJ1-6; D remains ambiguous. Germline V gene data show CDR1 as DFQATT and CDR2 as SNEGSKA (reference sequence). V gave up 4 bases and J gave up 8 bases, with 12 bases separating them. The CDR3 extends over 13 amino acids. CDR3 sequence (DNA): TGCAGTGCTACGGAATGGATGGATTCACCCCTCCACTTT. It specifies CSATEWMDSPLHF.